These T cell receptor beta chains were read from a single sample in a study of blood T cells in healthy people across ages. TCRdb processed the 5' RACE reads anew with MiXCR; each CDR3 protein has one entry. In the table there are about a million distinct CDR3 sequences, 35% to 40% of which are singletons. The sample was blood. The source is a man younger than 35 in good health. Each CDR3 is given with its conserved first and last residue. The order of the fields is clone size, J gene, D gene, V gene, CDR3 protein, CDR3 DNA. The D gene is left open where the match is weak. Size is stated for part of the rows, as once, few or many counts, or as a class when the clone is expanded.

few	TRBJ2-3	NA	TRBV4-3	CASSRPLGTSTDTQYF	TGCGCCAGCAGCCGCCCTTTGGGGACGAGCACAGATACGCAGTATTTT
NA	TRBJ1-5	NA	TRBV2	CASSARTANQPQHF	TGTGCCAGCAGTGCTAGGACCGCCAATCAGCCCCAGCATTTT
few	TRBJ2-3	TRBD2	TRBV7-2	CASSSPTSGGPTQYF	TGTGCCAGCAGCTCCCCGACTAGCGGGGGGCCTACGCAGTATTTT
NA	TRBJ1-2	NA	TRBV12-3/TRBV12-4	CASSPSGRGYGYTF	TGTGCCAGCAGCCCGAGCGGCAGGGGATATGGCTACACCTTC
NA	TRBJ2-1	NA	TRBV9	CASGVSYNEQFF	TGTGCCAGCGGGGTATCCTACAATGAGCAGTTCTTC
NA	TRBJ1-2	TRBD1	TRBV28	CASTVDRAGGYTF	TGTGCCAGCACCGTAGACAGGGCGGGCGGCTACACCTTC
few	TRBJ1-1	TRBD1	TRBV2	CATFGQGTNTEAFF	TGTGCCACCTTTGGACAGGGGACGAACACTGAAGCTTTCTTT
NA	TRBJ2-4	TRBD1	TRBV20-1	CSARGQGAGNIQYF	TGCAGTGCTAGAGGACAGGGGGCTGGGAACATTCAGTACTTC
few	TRBJ2-1	NA	TRBV6-5	CASSYSIGDYNEQFF	TGTGCCAGCAGTTACTCGATTGGGGACTACAATGAGCAGTTCTTC
few	TRBJ1-5	TRBD1	TRBV12-3/TRBV12-4	CASSFERGVGGDQPQHF	TGTGCCAGCAGTTTTGAGCGTGGCGTAGGGGGCGATCAGCCCCAGCATTTT
NA	TRBJ1-2	TRBD1	TRBV7-2	CASSLDMAGGYGYTF	TGTGCCAGCAGCTTAGATATGGCAGGGGGATATGGCTACACCTTC
NA	TRBJ2-1	NA	TRBV6-2/TRBV6-3	CASSFNIFRGKYNEQFF	TGTGCCAGCAGTTTTAATATATTTCGGGGGAAGTACAATGAGCAGTTCTTC
NA	TRBJ1-1	TRBD1	TRBV7-2	CASRETQGTNTEAFF	TGTGCCAGCAGAGAAACACAGGGGACGAACACTGAAGCTTTCTTT
NA	TRBJ1-2	NA	TRBV20-1	CSALARGGPNYGYTF	TGCAGTGCTCTCGCACGGGGGGGCCCTAACTATGGCTACACCTTC